This TCR beta chain was identified in a study of cytomegalovirus exposure and HLA in healthy donors. Produced via immunoSEQ multiplex PCR; TCRdb's table is partial and in-frame only. The repertoire holds 120,000 or so clones, with about 84% as singletons. General study results and limits: The study flagged about 150 TCR beta chains as cytomegalovirus-associated.

The CDR3 is made up of 13 amino acids. Details on this clone: Its antigen is unidentified.

The chain carries TRBV21-1 and TRBJ1-1. TRBV21-1 represents a pseudogene. Specimen: PBMCs. The sequence was collected from a man aged 18 to 30 in good health and CMV-seronegative. CDR3 sequence reads: CASSQRPQVEAFF. The CDR3 DNA is TGTGCCAGCAGCCAGCGGCCACAAGTTGAAGCTTTCTTT.